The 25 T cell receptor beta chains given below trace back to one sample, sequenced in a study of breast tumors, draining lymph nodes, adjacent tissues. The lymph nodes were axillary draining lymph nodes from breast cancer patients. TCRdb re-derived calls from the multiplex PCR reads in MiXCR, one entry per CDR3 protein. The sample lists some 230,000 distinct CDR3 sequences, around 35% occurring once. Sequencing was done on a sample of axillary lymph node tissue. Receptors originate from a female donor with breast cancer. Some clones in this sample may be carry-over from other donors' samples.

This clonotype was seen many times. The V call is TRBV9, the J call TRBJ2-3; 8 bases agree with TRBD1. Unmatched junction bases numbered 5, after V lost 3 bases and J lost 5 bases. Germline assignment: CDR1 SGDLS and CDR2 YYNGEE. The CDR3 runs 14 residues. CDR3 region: CASSDKTGVDTQYF. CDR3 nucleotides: TGTGCCAGCAGCGATAAGACAGGGGTAGATACGCAGTATTTT.

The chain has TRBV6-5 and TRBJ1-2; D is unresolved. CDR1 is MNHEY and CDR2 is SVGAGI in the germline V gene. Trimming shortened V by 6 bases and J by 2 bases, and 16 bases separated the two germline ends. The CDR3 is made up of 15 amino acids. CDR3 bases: TGTGCCAGCAGGCCCCCTGGCAGAAGAAACTATGGCTACACCTTC. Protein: CASRPPGRRNYGYTF.

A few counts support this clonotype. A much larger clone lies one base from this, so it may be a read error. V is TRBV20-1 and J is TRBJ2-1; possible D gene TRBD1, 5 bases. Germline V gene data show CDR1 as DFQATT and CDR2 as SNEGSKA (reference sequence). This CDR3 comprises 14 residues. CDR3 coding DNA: TGCAGTGCTAGAGGGGGCGGTCGGTACACTGAGCAGTTCTTC. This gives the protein CSARGGGRYTEQFF.

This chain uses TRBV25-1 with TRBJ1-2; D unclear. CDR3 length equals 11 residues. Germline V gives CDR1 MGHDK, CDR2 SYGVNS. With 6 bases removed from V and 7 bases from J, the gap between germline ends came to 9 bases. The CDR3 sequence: CASSSVLGYTF. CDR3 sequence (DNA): TGTGCCAGCAGCTCAGTACTTGGCTACACCTTC.

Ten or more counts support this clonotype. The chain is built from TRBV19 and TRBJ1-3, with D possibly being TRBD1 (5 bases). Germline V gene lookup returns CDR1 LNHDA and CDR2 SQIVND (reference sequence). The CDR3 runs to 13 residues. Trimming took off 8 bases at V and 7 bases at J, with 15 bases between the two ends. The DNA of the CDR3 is TGTGCCAGTGCCCGGGACGCCTGGAACACCATATATTTT. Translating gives CASARDAWNTIYF.

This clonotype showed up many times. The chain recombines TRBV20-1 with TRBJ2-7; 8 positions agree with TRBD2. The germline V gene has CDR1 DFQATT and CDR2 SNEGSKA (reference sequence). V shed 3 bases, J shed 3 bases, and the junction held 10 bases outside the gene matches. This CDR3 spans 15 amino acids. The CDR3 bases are TGCAGTGCTAGTGCGGTATTAGCGGGAAGCTACGAGCAGTACTTC. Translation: CSASAVLAGSYEQYF.

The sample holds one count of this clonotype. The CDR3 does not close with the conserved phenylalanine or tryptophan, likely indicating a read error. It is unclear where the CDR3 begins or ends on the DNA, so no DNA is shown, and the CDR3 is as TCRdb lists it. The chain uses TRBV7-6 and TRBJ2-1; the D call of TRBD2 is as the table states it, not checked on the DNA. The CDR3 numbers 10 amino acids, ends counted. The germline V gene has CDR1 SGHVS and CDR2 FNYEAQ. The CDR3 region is CASSRRAGRY.

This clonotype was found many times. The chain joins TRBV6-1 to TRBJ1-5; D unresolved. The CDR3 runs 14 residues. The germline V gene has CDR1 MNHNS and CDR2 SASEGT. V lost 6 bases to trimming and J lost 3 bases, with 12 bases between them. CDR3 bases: TGTGCCAGCAGCGCCAGAGAGTTCAATCAGCCCCAGCATTTT. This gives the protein CASSAREFNQPQHF.

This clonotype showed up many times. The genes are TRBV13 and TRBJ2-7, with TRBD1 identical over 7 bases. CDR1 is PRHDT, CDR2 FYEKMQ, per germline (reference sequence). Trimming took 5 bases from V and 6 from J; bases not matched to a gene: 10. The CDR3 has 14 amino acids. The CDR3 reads CASSLLLQGTEQYF. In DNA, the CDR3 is TGTGCCAGCAGCCTATTATTACAGGGGACCGAGCAGTACTTC.

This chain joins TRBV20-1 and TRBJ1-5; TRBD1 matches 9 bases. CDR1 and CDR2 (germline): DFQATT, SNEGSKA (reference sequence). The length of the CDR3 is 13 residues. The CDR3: CRGGTGSNQPQHF. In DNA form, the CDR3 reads TGCAGAGGGGGGACAGGGTCTAATCAGCCCCAGCATTTT.

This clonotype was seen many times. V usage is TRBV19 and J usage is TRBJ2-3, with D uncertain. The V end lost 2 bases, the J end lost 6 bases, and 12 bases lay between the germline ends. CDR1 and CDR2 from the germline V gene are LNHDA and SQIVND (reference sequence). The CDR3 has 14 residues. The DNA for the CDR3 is TGTGCCAGTAGTATATATCGCGGAAGGGATACGCAGTATTTT. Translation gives CASSIYRGRDTQYF.

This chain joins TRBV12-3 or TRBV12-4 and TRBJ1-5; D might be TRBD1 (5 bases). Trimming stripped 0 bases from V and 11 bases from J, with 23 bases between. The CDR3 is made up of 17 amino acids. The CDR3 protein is CASSLASLAGGAETQHF. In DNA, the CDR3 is TGTGCCAGCAGTTTAGCGTCGCTAGCGGGGGGTGCCGAGACCCAGCATTTT.

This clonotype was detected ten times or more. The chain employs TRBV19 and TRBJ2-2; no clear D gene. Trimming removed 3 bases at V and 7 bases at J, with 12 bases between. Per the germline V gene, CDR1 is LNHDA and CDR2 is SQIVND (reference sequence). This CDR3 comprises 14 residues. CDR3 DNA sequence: TGTGCCAGTAGTATCCGTACCGTGGGCGGGGAGCTGTTTTTT. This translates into CASSIRTVGGELFF.

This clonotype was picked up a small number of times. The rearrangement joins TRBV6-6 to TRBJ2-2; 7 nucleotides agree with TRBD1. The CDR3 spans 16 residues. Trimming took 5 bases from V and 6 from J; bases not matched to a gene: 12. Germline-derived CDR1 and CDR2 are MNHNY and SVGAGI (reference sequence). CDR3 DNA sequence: TGTGCCAGCAGTCACGCCGGGACAGTAGGGGCCGGGGAGCTGTTTTTT. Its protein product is CASSHAGTVGAGELFF.

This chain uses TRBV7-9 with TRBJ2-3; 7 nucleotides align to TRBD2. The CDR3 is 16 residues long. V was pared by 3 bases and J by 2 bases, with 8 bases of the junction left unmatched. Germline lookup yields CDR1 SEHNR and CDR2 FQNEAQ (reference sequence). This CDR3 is CASSLGGAGITDTQYF. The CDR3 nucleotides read TGTGCCAGCAGCTTGGGGGGAGCGGGGATCACAGATACGCAGTATTTT.

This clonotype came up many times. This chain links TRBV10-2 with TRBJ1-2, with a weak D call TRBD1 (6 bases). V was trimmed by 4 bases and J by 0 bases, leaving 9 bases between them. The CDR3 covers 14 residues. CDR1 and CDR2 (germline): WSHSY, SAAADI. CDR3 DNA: TGCGCCAGCAGTGTCAGGGGAGCTAACTATGGCTACACCTTC. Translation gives CASSVRGANYGYTF.

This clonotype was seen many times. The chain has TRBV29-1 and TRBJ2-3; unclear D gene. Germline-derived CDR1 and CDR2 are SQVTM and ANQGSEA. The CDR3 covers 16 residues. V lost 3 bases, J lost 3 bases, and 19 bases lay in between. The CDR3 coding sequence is TGCAGCGTTGATAATCCACCATTTACGGAAACAGATACGCAGTATTTT. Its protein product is CSVDNPPFTETDTQYF.

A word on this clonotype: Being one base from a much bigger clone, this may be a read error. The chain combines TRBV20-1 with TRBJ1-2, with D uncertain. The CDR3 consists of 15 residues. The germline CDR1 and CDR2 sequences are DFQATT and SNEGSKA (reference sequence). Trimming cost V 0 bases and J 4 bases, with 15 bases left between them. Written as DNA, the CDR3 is TGCAGTGCTAGAGATCCCTGGGGTGGTACCTATGGCTACACCTTC. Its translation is CSARDPWGGTYGYTF.

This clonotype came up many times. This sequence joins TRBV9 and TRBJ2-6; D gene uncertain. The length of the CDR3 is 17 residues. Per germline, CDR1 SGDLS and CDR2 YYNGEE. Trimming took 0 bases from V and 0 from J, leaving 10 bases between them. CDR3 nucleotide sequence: TGTGCCAGCAGCGTAGCACCCGACCCCTCTGGGGCCAACGTCCTGACTTTC. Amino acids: CASSVAPDPSGANVLTF.

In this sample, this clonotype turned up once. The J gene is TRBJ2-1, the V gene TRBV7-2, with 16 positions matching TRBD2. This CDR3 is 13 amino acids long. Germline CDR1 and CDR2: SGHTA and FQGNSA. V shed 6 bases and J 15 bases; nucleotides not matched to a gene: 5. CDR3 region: CASRGTSGGARFF. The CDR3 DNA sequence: TGTGCCAGCAGGGGGACTAGCGGGGGGGCGCGGTTCTTC.

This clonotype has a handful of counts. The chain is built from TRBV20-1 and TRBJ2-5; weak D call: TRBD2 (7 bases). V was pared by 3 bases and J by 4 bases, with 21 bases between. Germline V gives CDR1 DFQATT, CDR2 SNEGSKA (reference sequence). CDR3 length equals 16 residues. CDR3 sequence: CSARGAWGGWGETQYF. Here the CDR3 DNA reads TGCAGTGCTAGGGGGGCGTGGGGGGGTTGGGGAGAGACCCAGTACTTC.

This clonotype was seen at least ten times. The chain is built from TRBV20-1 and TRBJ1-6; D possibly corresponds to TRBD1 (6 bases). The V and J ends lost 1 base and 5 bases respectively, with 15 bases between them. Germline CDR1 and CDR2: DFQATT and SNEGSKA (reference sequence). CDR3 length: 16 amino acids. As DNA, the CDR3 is TGCAGTGCTAGAGCCAAAGGGGGAGTTGATAATTCACCCCTCCACTTT. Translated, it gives CSARAKGGVDNSPLHF.

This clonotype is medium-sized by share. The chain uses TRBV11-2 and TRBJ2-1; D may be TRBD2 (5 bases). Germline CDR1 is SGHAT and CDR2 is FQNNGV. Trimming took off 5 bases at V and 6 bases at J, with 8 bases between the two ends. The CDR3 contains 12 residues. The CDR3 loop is CASSQGGNEQFF. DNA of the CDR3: TGTGCCAGCAGCCAAGGAGGCAATGAGCAGTTCTTC.

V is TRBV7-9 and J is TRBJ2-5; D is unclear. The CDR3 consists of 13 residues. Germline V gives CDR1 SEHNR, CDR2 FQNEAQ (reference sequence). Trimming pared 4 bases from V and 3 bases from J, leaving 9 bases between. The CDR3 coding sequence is TGTGCCAGCAGCTCCCTAAAGGAAGAGACCCAGTACTTC. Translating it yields CASSSLKEETQYF.

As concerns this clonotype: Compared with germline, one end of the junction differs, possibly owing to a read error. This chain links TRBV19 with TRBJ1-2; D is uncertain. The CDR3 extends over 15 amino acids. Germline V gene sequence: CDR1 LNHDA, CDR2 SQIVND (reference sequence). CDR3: CASSIGASESYGHTF. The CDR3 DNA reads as TGTGCCAGTAGCATAGGCGCCAGCGAAAGCTATGGCCACACCTTC. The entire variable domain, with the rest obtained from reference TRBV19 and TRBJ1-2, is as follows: DGGITQSPKYLFRKEGQNVTLSCEQNLNHDAMYWYRQDPGQGLRLIYYSQIVNDFQKGDIAEGYSVSREKKESFPLTVTSAQKNPTAFYLCASSIGASESYGHTFGSGTRLTVV.